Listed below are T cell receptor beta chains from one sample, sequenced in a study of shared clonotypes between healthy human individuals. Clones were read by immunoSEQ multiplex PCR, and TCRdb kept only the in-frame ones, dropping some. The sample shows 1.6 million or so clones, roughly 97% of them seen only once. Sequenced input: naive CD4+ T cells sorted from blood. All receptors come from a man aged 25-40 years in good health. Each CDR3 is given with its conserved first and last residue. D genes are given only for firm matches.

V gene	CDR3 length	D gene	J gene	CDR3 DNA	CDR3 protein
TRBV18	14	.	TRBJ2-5	TGTGCCAGCTCACCACAACGAATTTGGGAGACCCAGTACTTC	CASSPQRIWETQYF
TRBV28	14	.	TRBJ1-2	TGTGCCAGCCGATGGTATGTGGGTAACTATGGCTACACCTTC	CASRWYVGNYGYTF
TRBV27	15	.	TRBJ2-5	TGTGCCAGCAGTTTTAAGGCGGAAAGGGTACAGACCCAGTACTTC	CASSFKAERVQTQYF
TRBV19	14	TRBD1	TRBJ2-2	TGTGCCAGTAGTATGACAGGGGGCACCGGGGAGCTGTTTTTT	CASSMTGGTGELFF
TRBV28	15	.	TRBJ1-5	TGTGCCAGCAGTTTGCCCCAGGGAAGGAATCAGCCCCAGCATTTT	CASSLPQGRNQPQHF
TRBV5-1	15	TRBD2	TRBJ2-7	TGCGCCAGCAGCTCGGGGCTTACTAGCGGATACGAGCAGTACTTC	CASSSGLTSGYEQYF
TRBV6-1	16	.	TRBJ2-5	TGTGCCAGCAGTGCCCTTGGTCGTGGCGGGACGGAGACCCAGTACTTC	CASSALGRGGTETQYF
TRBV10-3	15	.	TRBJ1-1	TGTGCCATCAGTGAGTTAGCACAGATGAACACTGAAGCTTTCTTT	CAISELAQMNTEAFF
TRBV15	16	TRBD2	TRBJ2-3	TGTGCCACCAGCAGAGACGGGAGCGGGAGGCCAGATACGCAGTATTTT	CATSRDGSGRPDTQYF
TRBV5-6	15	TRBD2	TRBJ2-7	TGTGCCAGCAGCTTGACCGGACTAGCGGTCTACGAGCAGTACTTC	CASSLTGLAVYEQYF
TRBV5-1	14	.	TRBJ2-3	TGCGCCAGCAGCTTGGATCCCCGGACAGATACGCAGTATTTT	CASSLDPRTDTQYF